This is a list of T cell receptor beta chains from one sample in a study of regulatory T cells in long-lasting Graves disease. TCRdb processed the multiplex PCR reads anew with MiXCR; each CDR3 protein has one entry. The sample contains roughly 420,000 distinct CDR3 sequences, about 15% of which appear only once. These same data were also listed under a study on T cells in Graves' hyperthyroidism and ophthalmopathy.

Sequenced material: peripheral blood mononuclear cells (PBMCs), taken at new diagnosis, from a patient treated with antithyroid drugs. Receptors were obtained from a woman younger than 30 with Graves disease. The CDR3 runs from the conserved cysteine through the conserved F or W. Each record gives: J gene, D gene, clone size, V gene, CDR3 protein, CDR3 DNA. D genes are given only for firm matches. Clone sizes are given selectively: once, few, many, or a class where the clone is expanded.

TRBJ1-2,NA,few,TRBV5-8,CASTRREGYTF,TGTGCCAGCACCCGACGCGAGGGCTACACCTTC
TRBJ1-1,NA,many,TRBV28,CASSILGPPNTEAFF,TGTGCCAGCAGTATCCTGGGACCGCCGAACACTGAAGCTTTCTTT
TRBJ2-1,TRBD1,many,TRBV28,CASSSLRQGREQFF,TGTGCCAGCAGTTCTCTGCGACAGGGGCGCGAGCAGTTCTTC
TRBJ1-2,TRBD1,many,TRBV5-6,CASSALQGSYGYTF,TGTGCCAGCAGCGCATTACAGGGGTCCTATGGCTACACCTTC
TRBJ2-4,NA,many,TRBV30,CAWTTGYIQYF,TGTGCCTGGACGACGGGGTACATTCAGTACTTC
TRBJ1-2,NA,many,TRBV12-3/TRBV12-4,CASSLTRNYGYTF,TGTGCCAGCAGTTTAACCCGGAACTATGGCTACACCTTC
TRBJ1-5,NA,many,TRBV20-1,CSARAGQPQHF,TGCAGTGCTAGAGCGGGCCAGCCCCAGCATTTT
TRBJ1-1,TRBD1,NA,TRBV5-1,CASSLLGQTLNTEAFF,TGCGCCAGCAGCCTGCTGGGACAGACCTTGAACACTGAAGCTTTCTTT
TRBJ2-7,TRBD1,few,TRBV28,CASSFFFGTGGSYEQYF,TGTGCCAGCAGTTTTTTCTTTGGGACAGGGGGCTCCTACGAGCAGTACTTC
TRBJ1-2,TRBD1,many,TRBV11-2,CASSPNRGFNYGYTF,TGTGCCAGCAGCCCGAACAGGGGTTTTAACTATGGCTACACCTTC
TRBJ1-5,TRBD1,few,TRBV11-2,CASSVEAQGSQPQHF,TGCGCCAGCAGCGTAGAAGCACAGGGGAGTCAGCCCCAGCATTTT
TRBJ2-6,NA,NA,TRBV27,CASGRSGANVLTF,TGTGCCTCAGGGCGATCTGGGGCCAACGTCCTGACTTTC
TRBJ1-1,TRBD1,many,TRBV7-2,CASSLMGQKMNTEAFF,TGTGCCAGCAGCTTAATGGGACAGAAGATGAACACTGAAGCTTTCTTT
TRBJ2-5,TRBD1,few,TRBV7-6,CASSRDRVTTQETQYF,TGTGCCAGCAGCCGGGACAGGGTCACTACACAAGAGACCCAGTACTTC
TRBJ2-7,NA,many,TRBV10-3,CAIRDSSGEQYF,TGTGCCATCAGAGACAGTAGCGGCGAGCAGTACTTC
TRBJ2-2,NA,NA,TRBV7-6,CATRLVSHTGELFF,TGTGCCACCCGACTAGTATCTCACACCGGGGAGCTGTTTTTT
TRBJ2-1,NA,NA,TRBV20-1,CSAREAGWEQFF,TGCAGTGCTAGAGAAGCAGGATGGGAGCAGTTCTTC
TRBJ1-2,NA,NA,TRBV20-1,CSAPQDRNIGYTF,TGCAGTGCTCCTCAAGACAGGAATATTGGCTACACCTTC
TRBJ2-1,NA,many,TRBV5-1,CASSPGTNLYNEQFF,TGCGCCAGCAGCCCGGGGACAAACTTATACAATGAGCAGTTCTTC
TRBJ2-5,TRBD1,many,TRBV6-1,CASSQGTGGRETQYF,TGTGCCAGCAGCCAAGGTACAGGGGGTCGAGAGACCCAGTACTTC
TRBJ2-3,TRBD2,few,TRBV4-3,CASSQDGTSGRTDTQYF,TGCGCCAGCAGCCAAGACGGGACTAGCGGGAGGACAGATACGCAGTATTTT
TRBJ2-7,NA,many,TRBV20-1,CSAQRGTVYEQYF,TGCAGTGCTCAGAGGGGGACGGTCTACGAGCAGTACTTC
TRBJ1-5,TRBD1,few,TRBV5-5,CASSLVGGDSSNQPQHF,TGTGCCAGCAGCTTGGTAGGTGGGGACAGCAGCAATCAGCCCCAGCATTTT
TRBJ1-3,NA,few,TRBV3-1,CASSQQGAGGNTIYF,TGTGCCAGCAGCCAACAGGGAGCAGGAGGAAACACCATATATTTT
TRBJ2-2,TRBD2,few,TRBV19,CASSTASGRATGELFF,TGTGCCAGTAGTACCGCTAGCGGGAGGGCCACCGGGGAGCTGTTTTTT
TRBJ1-5,NA,few,TRBV6-1,CASSEAVGHYSNQPQHF,TGTGCCAGCAGTGAAGCTGTGGGACACTATAGCAATCAGCCCCAGCATTTT
TRBJ2-7,NA,many,TRBV28,CASSFRGLGEQYF,TGTGCCAGCAGTTTCAGGGGCCTGGGCGAGCAGTACTTC
TRBJ1-5,NA,NA,TRBV4-1,CASSQGRALLRNQPQHF,TGCGCCAGCAGCCAAGGACGGGCCCTTCTCCGCAATCAGCCCCAGCATTTT
TRBJ1-2,NA,few,TRBV24-1,CATSDPSGYYGYTF,TGTGCCACCAGTGATCCCTCAGGGTACTATGGCTACACCTTC
TRBJ2-1,TRBD2,many,TRBV12-3/TRBV12-4,CASSPDGTSGRSYNEQFF,TGTGCCAGCAGTCCAGACGGGACTAGCGGGAGAAGTTACAATGAGCAGTTCTTC
TRBJ2-1,NA,NA,TRBV4-1,CASSPHLRWEEQFF,TGCGCCAGCAGCCCTCACCTGAGGTGGGAGGAACAGTTCTTC